The sample holds a few counts of the clone carrying this T cell receptor (beta chain). These data come from a study of T cells in Graves' hyperthyroidism and ophthalmopathy. Germline V CDR1 and CDR2: SGHTA, FQGTGA. Trimming took off 7 bases at V and 0 bases at J, with 12 bases between the two ends. CDR3 length: 14 residues. TCR beta CDR3 regions were amplified from RNA transcripts. The TCR CDR3 first-round RT-PCR relied on the HTBI primer set. A single record per CDR3 protein comes from TCRdb applying MiXCR to the multiplex PCR reads. The data show a few hundred thousand distinct CDR3 sequences, approximately 15% seen once.

What was sequenced was blood. The rearrangement joins TRBV7-3 to TRBJ1-1; D perhaps matches TRBD1 (6 bases). The clonotype was recovered from a woman aged 40 to 49 with Graves' ophthalmopathy. The CDR3, as DNA: TGTGCCAGCAAACAAGGGGGGATGAACACTGAAGCTTTCTTT. Its protein is CASKQGGMNTEAFF.